This paragraph covers one T cell receptor beta chain sequence. Its target is unknown. TCRdb keeps only in-frame clones here, not all; method: immunoSEQ multiplex PCR. The sample shows 95,000 to 100,000 clones, about 86% of them seen only once. This sample was included in a study of OX40 agonist ivuxolimab in advanced cancers. Study in general: Prior therapy, whether anti-PD-1, anti-PD-L1 or anti-CTLA-4, was allowed, and less than 45% had some. Notes on the study in general: In general, CD8+ T cells held more expanded clones than CD4+ did, on average. Normalized T-cell clonal expansion was also low in a subset of nonresponders. In the 0.1 to 3.0 mg/kg range, CD4+ and CD8+ blood T cells had expanded clonally by week 6.

The sequence was collected from an adult with an advanced solid tumor such as melanoma, head and neck, liver or kidney cancer. This sample comprised CD4+ or CD8+ T cells sorted from blood, obtained in a trial of the OX40 agonist ivuxolimab.

CDR3 in amino acids: CASSLTATRNTEAFF. The CDR3 DNA is TGTGCCAGCAGCTTAACTGCCACAAGAAACACTGAAGCTTTCTTT. This chain links TRBV7-6 with TRBJ1-1; D gene ambiguous. The CDR3 is made up of 15 amino acids. Between the trimmed V and J ends, which lost 2 bases and 2 bases, there was a span of 12 bases. CDR1 SGHVS and CDR2 FNYEAQ come from the germline V gene.